One T cell receptor beta chain is described in this entry. These data come from a study of blood T cell repertoires in COVID-19. The length of the CDR3 is 14 residues. The V gene lost 6 bases and the J gene lost 6 bases, with 17 bases spanning the gap. Germline CDR1 MDHEN, CDR2 SYDVKM. Some clones are missing from TCRdb's copy, which holds only in-frame ones; the method was immunoSEQ multiplex PCR. The sample holds about 160,000 clones; roughly four fifths are singletons and the top ten take 15% to 20%. Sequenced input: peripheral blood. The clonotype was recovered from a woman of 80 years or more with acute or convalescent COVID-19. The chain carries TRBV28 and TRBJ1-2; a weak D match, TRBD1 (6 bases). The CDR3 DNA follows: TGTGCCAGCAGACCGGGAGGGGGTTTGGATGGCTACACCTTC. Translation gives CASRPGGGLDGYTF.